This TCR beta chain was profiled in a study of Ad26.COV2.S vaccination and SARS-CoV-2 variants. Overall study: Dosing was one shot or two shots 56 days apart.

Study outcomes and limitations: With respect to non-spike TCR breadth, vaccine and placebo recipients were similar. The placebo group had lower spike-specific TCR breadth than the vaccine recipients did. Spike-specific responses of CD8+ and CD4+ T cells were reported to display substantial breadth after vaccination.

Treatment meaning: roughly 19 received Ad26.COV2.S at low or high dose, single or two shots; 5 received placebo; per-sample allocation not given. Vaccine and placebo recipients were sampled on day 63 after the first injection. This CDR3 comprises 15 residues. Germline V lookup: CDR1 SGHVS, CDR2 FQNEAQ. Trimming left V 3 bases short and J 0 bases short, with 11 bases between. With respect to this clone: As yet, its antigen is unknown.

Sequenced by immunoSEQ multiplex PCR; TCRdb stores in-frame clones only, minus some. The sample shows about 350,000 clones, 70% to 90% of them seen only once. Source: peripheral blood, taken in a trial of Ad26.COV2.S vaccine versus placebo. This chain links TRBV7-8 with TRBJ2-5; D gene unclear. The sequence was obtained from a person between 18 and 65 years old who received the Ad26.COV2.S COVID-19 vaccine or a placebo. CDR3 sequence: CASSFVADHQETQYF. DNA of the CDR3: TGTGCCAGCAGCTTTGTGGCAGACCACCAAGAGACCCAGTACTTC.